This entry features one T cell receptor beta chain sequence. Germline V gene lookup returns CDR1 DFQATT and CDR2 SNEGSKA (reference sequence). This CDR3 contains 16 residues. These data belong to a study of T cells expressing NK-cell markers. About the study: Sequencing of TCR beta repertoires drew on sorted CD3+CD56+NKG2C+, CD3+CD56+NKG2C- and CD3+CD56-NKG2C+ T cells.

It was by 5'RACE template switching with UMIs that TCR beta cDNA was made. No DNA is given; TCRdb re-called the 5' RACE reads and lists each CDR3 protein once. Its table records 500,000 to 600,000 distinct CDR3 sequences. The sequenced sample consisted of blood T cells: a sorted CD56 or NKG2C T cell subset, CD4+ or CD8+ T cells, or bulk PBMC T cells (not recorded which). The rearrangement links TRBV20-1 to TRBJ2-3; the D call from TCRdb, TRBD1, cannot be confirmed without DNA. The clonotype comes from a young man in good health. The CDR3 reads CSAREYRGRLTDTQYF.